Each of the 5 T cell receptor beta chains below was sequenced from the same sample in a study of T cells in Graves' hyperthyroidism and ophthalmopathy. TCR beta CDR3 regions were amplified from RNA. Initially, a first-round RT-PCR of the TCR CDR3 employed the HTBI primer set. MiXCR, applied by TCRdb to the multiplex PCR reads, yields one record per CDR3 protein. The sample records roughly 500,000 distinct CDR3 sequences, 46% being singletons. Sequenced material: peripheral blood or thyroid tissue (not recorded which). These receptors were collected from an adult woman with Graves' disease, either hyperthyroidism or ophthalmopathy (not recorded which).

The chain employs TRBV3-1 and TRBJ1-3; D remains unclear. Between the trimmed V and J ends, which lost 4 bases and 6 bases, there was a span of 16 bases. The length of the CDR3 is 15 residues. Germline V lookup: CDR1 LGHDT, CDR2 YNNKEL (reference sequence). The CDR3 nucleotides are TGTGCCAGCAGCCCCTTAGGTGGCTCGACAAACACCATATATTTT. Protein product: CASSPLGGSTNTIYF.

The chain couples TRBV10-3 to TRBJ1-2; no clear D. CDR1 ENHRY and CDR2 SYGVKD come from the germline V gene. V was pared by 5 bases and J by 2 bases, with 9 bases between. This CDR3 is 13 amino acids long. For the CDR3, the DNA is TGTGCCATCAGTTTTTCCGGGAACTATGGCTACACCTTC. The encoded protein is CAISFSGNYGYTF.

The chain is built from TRBV15 and TRBJ1-1; D is undetermined. The V gene's germline CDR1 is LNHNV and CDR2 YYDKDF (reference sequence). There are 14 residues in the CDR3. V was shortened by 4 bases and J by 0 bases, with 9 bases between the two germline ends. The CDR3 DNA sequence: TGTGCCACCAGCAATAGACGGATGAACACTGAAGCTTTCTTT. Amino acid sequence: CATSNRRMNTEAFF.

J is TRBJ1-2 and V is TRBV4-2; D unclear. The germline CDR1 and CDR2 sequences are LGHNA and YNFKEQ. Trimming removed 0 bases from V and 4 bases from J, with 9 bases in between. This CDR3 contains 14 residues. CDR3 amino acids: CASSQEAGLYGYTF. CDR3 bases: TGTGCCAGCAGCCAAGAAGCAGGACTCTATGGCTACACCTTC.

The chain combines TRBV7-9 with TRBJ2-7, with TRBD2 identical over 9 bases. Germline loops: CDR1 SEHNR, CDR2 FQNEAQ (reference sequence). This CDR3 spans 16 amino acids. The V and J ends lost 5 bases and 2 bases, in that order; junction bases with no gene match: 10. The CDR3 nucleotides read TGTGCCAGCAGCCAAGACGGGACTAGCAGCACCTACGAGCAGTACTTC. It specifies CASSQDGTSSTYEQYF. The full variable domain, rest sourced from reference TRBV7-9 and TRBJ2-7, is DTGVSQNPRHKITKRGQNVTFRCDPISEHNRLYWYRQTLGQGPEFLTYFQNEAQLEKSRLLSDRFSAERPKGSFSTLEIQRTEQGDSAMYLCASSQDGTSSTYEQYFGPGTRLTVT.